Below, 5 T cell receptor beta chains from the same sample are listed, as sequenced in a study of lung T cells in sarcoidosis with Löfgren's syndrome. TCRdb used MiXCR to reprocess the reads, holding one entry per CDR3 protein. The data show tens of thousands of distinct CDR3 sequences, 21% seen once. The sample comprised CD4+ T cells from PBMCs. All receptors come from a human donor with sarcoidosis (Löfgren's syndrome or another form), or a control subject (not recorded which).

The CDR3 sequence is CAISESTNQPQHF. CDR3 DNA: TGTGCCATCAGTGAGTCGACTAATCAGCCCCAGCATTTT. The chain uses TRBV10-3 and TRBJ1-5; D gene unclear. In germline, CDR1 is ENHRY, CDR2 SYGVKD. Trimming left V 0 bases short and J 4 bases short, with 4 bases between. This CDR3 spans 13 amino acids.

This clonotype was observed a handful of times. For the CDR3, the DNA is TGTGCCAGTAGTACCCCGGACGGCTATGATGGCTACACCTTC. Translated: CASSTPDGYDGYTF. The chain uses TRBV19 and TRBJ1-2; unclear D gene. Germline V gene sequence: CDR1 LNHDA, CDR2 SQIVND (reference sequence). The CDR3 has 14 amino acids. Trimming left V 4 bases short and J 6 bases short, with 15 bases between. Combining the CDR3 with reference TRBV19 and TRBJ1-2 gives the whole variable domain DGGITQSPKYLFRKEGQNVTLSCEQNLNHDAMYWYRQDPGQGLRLIYYSQIVNDFQKGDIAEGYSVSREKKESFPLTVTSAQKNPTAFYLCASSTPDGYDGYTFGSGTRLTVV.

This rearrangement joins TRBV4-1 to TRBJ2-3; 8 nucleotides agree with TRBD2. The trim removed 1 base at V and 6 bases at J, leaving 9 bases unmatched. There are 16 residues in the CDR3. CDR1 is MGHRA and CDR2 is YSYEKL in the germline V gene. The CDR3 loop reads CASSQANAGGVDTQYF. The DNA of the CDR3 is TGCGCCAGCAGCCAAGCGAATGCGGGGGGCGTGGATACGCAGTATTTT.

This clonotype was recorded at least ten times. V and J are TRBV20-1 and TRBJ1-4; TRBD1 matches 8 bases. CDR1 is DFQATT, CDR2 SNEGSKA, per germline (reference sequence). V shed 6 bases and J 8 bases; nucleotides not matched to a gene: 11. The CDR3 totals 14 residues. DNA of the CDR3: TGCAGTGCAACCCCGGACAGGGTGGCGGAAAAACTGTTTTTT. This codes for CSATPDRVAEKLFF.

This clonotype was found a few times. This chain joins TRBV28 and TRBJ2-3, with 7 bases identical to TRBD2. Unmatched junction bases numbered 13, after V lost 5 bases and J lost 2 bases. CDR3 length equals 17 residues. The germline gives CDR1 MDHEN, CDR2 SYDVKM. CDR3 loop: CASSPLFRDYNTDTQYF. Written as DNA, the CDR3 is TGTGCCAGCAGTCCCCTGTTTAGGGACTATAACACAGATACGCAGTATTTT.